The T cell receptor beta chain under discussion was sequenced for a study of T cells in Graves' hyperthyroidism and ophthalmopathy. In this sample, this clonotype turned up a few times. A NOSPECS grade of at least 4, a Clinical Activity Score of at least 3 and duration under 3 months were recorded in ophthalmopathy patients. The study left out patients who had uncontrolled infection, other autoimmune disease, pregnancy or lactation. RNA transcripts served as the template for amplifying TCR beta CDR3 regions. The TCR CDR3 first-round RT-PCR relied on the HTBI primer set. Using its own MiXCR run on the multiplex PCR reads, TCRdb lists one record per CDR3 protein. The table records about 640,000 distinct CDR3 sequences, more than 20% of them present only once. The V gene end was trimmed by 7 bases and the J gene end by 7 bases; junction bases not matched to a gene: 11. The CDR3 spans 14 residues. In germline, CDR1 is MDHEN, CDR2 SYDVKM.

This chain connects TRBV28 to TRBJ1-2, with 8 bases matching TRBD1. This TCR was recovered from a man aged 30 to 45 with Graves' ophthalmopathy. Sequencing was carried out using blood. The CDR3 region has the DNA TGTGCCAGCACCGCCGTGGCCAGGGGGCCTGGCTACACCTTC. It is translated as CASTAVARGPGYTF.